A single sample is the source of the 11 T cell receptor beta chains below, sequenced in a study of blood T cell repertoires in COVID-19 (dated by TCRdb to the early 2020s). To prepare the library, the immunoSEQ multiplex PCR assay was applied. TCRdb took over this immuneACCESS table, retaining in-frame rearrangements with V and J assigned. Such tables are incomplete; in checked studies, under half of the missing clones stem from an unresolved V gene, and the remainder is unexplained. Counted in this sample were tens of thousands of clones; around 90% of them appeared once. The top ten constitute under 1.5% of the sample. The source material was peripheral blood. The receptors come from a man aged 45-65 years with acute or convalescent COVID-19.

The CDR3 DNA sequence: TGTGCCAGCAGTTACTCGTCCCTAAGTCCGTACGAGCAGTACTTC. Protein sequence: CASSYSSLSPYEQYF. The chain uses TRBV6-5 and TRBJ2-7; D gene unclear. The CDR3 has 15 residues. Germline V lookup: CDR1 MNHEY, CDR2 SVGAGI. Trimming left V 0 bases short and J 4 bases short, with 13 bases between.

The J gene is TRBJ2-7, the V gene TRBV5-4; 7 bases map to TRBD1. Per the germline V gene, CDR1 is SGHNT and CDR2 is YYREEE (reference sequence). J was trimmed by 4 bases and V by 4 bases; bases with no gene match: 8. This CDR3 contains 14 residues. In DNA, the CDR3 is TGTGCCAGCAGCCGCCCAGGGGGTTCGTACGAGCAGTACTTC. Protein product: CASSRPGGSYEQYF.

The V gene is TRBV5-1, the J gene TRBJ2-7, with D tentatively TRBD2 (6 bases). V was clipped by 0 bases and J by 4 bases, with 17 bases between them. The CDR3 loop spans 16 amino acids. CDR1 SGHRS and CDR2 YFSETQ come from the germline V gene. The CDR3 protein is CASSLVPPGSGYEQYF. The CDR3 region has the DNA TGCGCCAGCAGCTTGGTCCCCCCCGGGAGTGGGTACGAGCAGTACTTC.

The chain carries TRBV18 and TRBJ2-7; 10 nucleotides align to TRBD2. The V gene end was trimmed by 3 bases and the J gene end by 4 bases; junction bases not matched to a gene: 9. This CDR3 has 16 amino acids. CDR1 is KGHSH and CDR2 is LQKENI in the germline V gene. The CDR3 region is CASSPSGTSEGYEQYF. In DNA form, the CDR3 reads TGTGCCAGCTCACCGAGCGGGACTAGCGAAGGTTACGAGCAGTACTTC.

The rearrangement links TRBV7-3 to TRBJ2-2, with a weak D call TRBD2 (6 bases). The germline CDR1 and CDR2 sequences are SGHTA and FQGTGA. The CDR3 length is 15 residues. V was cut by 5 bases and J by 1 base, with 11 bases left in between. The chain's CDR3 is CASSTQGLNTGELFF. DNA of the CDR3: TGTGCCAGCAGCACCCAGGGACTGAACACCGGGGAGCTGTTTTTT.

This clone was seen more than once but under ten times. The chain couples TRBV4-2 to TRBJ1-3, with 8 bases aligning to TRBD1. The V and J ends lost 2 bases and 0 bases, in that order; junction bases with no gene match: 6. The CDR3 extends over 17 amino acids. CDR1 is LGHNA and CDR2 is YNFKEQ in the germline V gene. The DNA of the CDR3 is TGTGCCAGCAGCCAACCCGGACAGGGACTCTCTGGAAACACCATATATTTT. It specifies CASSQPGQGLSGNTIYF.

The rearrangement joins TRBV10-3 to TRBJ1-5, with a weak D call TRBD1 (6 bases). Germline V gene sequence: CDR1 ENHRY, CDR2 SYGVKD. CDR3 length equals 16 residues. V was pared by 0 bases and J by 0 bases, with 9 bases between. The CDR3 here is CAISESAGDSNQPQHF. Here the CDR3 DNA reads TGTGCCATCAGTGAGTCGGCAGGGGATAGCAATCAGCCCCAGCATTTT.

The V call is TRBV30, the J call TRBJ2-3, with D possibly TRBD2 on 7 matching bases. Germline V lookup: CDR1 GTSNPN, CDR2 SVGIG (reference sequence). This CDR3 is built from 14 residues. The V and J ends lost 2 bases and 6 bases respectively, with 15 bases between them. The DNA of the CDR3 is TGTGCCTGGAGTAAGAGGGGGGGTCGCGATACGCAGTATTTT. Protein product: CAWSKRGGRDTQYF.

CDR3 residues: CASSIGTRGVTEAFF. The CDR3 DNA reads TGTGCCAGTAGTATAGGGACCCGGGGGGTCACTGAAGCTTTCTTT. The chain combines TRBV19 with TRBJ1-1; possible D gene TRBD1, 5 bases. The CDR3 is 15 amino acids. From germline, CDR1 is LNHDA and CDR2 SQIVND (reference sequence). With 1 base removed from V and 4 bases from J, the gap between germline ends came to 13 bases.

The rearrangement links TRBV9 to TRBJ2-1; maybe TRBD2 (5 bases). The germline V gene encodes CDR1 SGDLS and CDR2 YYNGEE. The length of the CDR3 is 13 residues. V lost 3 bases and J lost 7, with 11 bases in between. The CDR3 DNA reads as TGTGCCAGCAGCGGAAACCGGGGTAATGAGCAGTTCTTC. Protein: CASSGNRGNEQFF. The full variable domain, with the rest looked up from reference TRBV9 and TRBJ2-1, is DSGVTQTPKHLITATGQRVTLRCSPRSGDLSVYWYQQSLDQGLQFLIQYYNGEERAKGNILERFSAQQFPDLHSELNLSSLELGDSALYFCASSGNRGNEQFFGPGTRLTVL.

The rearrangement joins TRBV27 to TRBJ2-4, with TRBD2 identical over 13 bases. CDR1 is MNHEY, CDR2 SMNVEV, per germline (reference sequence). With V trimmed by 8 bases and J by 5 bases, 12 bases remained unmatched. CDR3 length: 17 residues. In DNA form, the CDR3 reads TGTGCCAGCGCATTGTTACTAGCGGGAGGGCCGGAAAACATTCAGTACTTC. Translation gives CASALLLAGGPENIQYF.